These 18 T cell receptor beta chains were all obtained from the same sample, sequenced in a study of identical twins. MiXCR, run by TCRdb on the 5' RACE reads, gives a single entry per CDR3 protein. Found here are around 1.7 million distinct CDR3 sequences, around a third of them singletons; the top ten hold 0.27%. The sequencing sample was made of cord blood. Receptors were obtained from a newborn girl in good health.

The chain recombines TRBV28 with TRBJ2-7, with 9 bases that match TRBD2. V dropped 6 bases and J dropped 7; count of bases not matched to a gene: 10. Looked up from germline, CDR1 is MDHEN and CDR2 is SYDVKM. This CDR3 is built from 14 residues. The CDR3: CASRETLAGNEQYF. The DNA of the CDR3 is TGTGCCAGCAGGGAAACCCTAGCGGGGAATGAGCAGTACTTC.

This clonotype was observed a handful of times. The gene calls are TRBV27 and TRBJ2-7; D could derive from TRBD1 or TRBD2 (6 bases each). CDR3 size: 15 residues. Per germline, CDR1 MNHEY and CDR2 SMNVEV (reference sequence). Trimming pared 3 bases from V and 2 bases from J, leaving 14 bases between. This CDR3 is CASSFGGGRTYEQYF. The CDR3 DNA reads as TGTGCCAGCAGTTTCGGGGGCGGCCGTACCTACGAGCAGTACTTC.

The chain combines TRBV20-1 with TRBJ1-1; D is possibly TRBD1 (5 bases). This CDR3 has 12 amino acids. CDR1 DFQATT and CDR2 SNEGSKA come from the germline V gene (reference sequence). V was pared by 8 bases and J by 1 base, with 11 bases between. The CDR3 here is CSWWGGNTEAFF. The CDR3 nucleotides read TGCAGTTGGTGGGGGGGGAACACTGAAGCTTTCTTT.

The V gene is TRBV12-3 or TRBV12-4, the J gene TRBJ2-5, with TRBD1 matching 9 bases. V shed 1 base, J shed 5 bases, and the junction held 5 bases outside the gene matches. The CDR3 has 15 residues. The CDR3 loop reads CASSLGGQGVETQYF. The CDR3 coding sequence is TGTGCCAGCAGTTTAGGGGGACAGGGAGTGGAGACCCAGTACTTC.

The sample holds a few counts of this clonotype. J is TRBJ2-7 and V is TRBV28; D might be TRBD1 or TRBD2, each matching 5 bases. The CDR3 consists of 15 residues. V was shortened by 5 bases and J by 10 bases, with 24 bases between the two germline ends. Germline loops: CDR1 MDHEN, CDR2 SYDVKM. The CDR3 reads CASSRGRTTREAQYF. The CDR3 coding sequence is TGTGCCAGCAGTCGGGGCAGAACCACAAGAGAGGCCCAGTACTTC. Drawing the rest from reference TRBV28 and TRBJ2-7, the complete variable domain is DVKVTQSSRYLVKRTGEKVFLECVQDMDHENMFWYRQDPGLGLRLIYFSYDVKMKEKGDIPEGYSVSREKKERFSLILESASTNQTSMYLCASSRGRTTREAQYFGPGTRLTVT.

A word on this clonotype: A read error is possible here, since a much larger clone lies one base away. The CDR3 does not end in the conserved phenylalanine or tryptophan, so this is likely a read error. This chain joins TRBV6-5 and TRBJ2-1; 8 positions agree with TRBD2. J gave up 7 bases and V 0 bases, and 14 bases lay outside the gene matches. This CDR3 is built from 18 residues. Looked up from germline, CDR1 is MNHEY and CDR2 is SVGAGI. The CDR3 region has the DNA TGTGCCAGCAGTTACTCGAAACGTTGGGCGGGAGGTTGGAATGAGCAGTTCTCC. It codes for CASSYSKRWAGGWNEQFS.

CDR3 loop: CASSYPELAGGSSYNEQYF. CDR3 nucleotide sequence: TGCGCCAGCAGCTATCCGGAACTAGCGGGGGGGAGCTCCTACAATGAGCAGTACTTC. The chain uses TRBV5-1 and TRBJ2-1; 13 positions agree with TRBD2. TRBJ2-7 explains the end of the DNA better; the J call may be wrong. This CDR3 has 19 residues. The V gene's germline CDR1 is SGHRS and CDR2 YFSETQ.

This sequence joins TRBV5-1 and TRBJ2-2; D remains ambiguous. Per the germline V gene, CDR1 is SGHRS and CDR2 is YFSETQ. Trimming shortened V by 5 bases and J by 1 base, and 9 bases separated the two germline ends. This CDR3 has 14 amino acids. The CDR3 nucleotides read TGCGCCAGCAGACCCCGACAGAACACCGGGGAGCTGTTTTTT. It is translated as CASRPRQNTGELFF.

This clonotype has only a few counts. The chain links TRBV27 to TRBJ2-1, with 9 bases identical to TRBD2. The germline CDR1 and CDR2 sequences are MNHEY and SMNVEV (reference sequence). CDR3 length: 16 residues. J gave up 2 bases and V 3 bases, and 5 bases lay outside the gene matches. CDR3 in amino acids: CASSFRLAEAYNEQFF. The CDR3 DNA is TGTGCCAGCAGTTTTCGACTAGCGGAGGCCTACAATGAGCAGTTCTTC.

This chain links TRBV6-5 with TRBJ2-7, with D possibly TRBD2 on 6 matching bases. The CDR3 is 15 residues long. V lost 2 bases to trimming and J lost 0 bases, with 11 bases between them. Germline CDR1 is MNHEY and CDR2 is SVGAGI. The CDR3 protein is CASSYEGGRSYEQYF. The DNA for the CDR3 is TGTGCCAGCAGTTACGAAGGAGGGCGCTCCTACGAGCAGTACTTC.

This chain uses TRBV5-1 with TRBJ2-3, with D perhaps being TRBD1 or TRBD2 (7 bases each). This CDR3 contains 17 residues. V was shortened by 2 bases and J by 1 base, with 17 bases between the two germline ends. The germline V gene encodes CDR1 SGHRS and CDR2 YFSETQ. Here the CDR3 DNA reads TGCGCCAGCAGCTTCACCTTGGCAGGGGGGGGCACAGATACGCAGTATTTT. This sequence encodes CASSFTLAGGGTDTQYF. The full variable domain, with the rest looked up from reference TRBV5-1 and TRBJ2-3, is KAGVTQTPRYLIKTRGQQVTLSCSPISGHRSVSWYQQTPGQGLQFLFEYFSETQRNKGNFPGRFSGRQFSNSRSEMNVSTLELGDSALYLCASSFTLAGGGTDTQYFGPGTRLTVL.

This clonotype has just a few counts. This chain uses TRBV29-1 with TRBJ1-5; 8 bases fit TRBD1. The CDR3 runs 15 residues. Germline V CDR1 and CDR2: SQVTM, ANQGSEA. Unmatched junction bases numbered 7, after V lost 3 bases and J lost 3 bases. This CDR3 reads CSVEGEGQVNQPQHF. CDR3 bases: TGCAGCGTTGAGGGGGAGGGACAGGTCAATCAGCCCCAGCATTTT.

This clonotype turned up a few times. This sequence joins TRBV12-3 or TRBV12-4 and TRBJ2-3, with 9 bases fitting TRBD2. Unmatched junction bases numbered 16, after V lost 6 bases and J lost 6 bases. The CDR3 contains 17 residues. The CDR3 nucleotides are TGTGCCAGCAGCCAACCAACGGCGGGGGGGGTTCGGGATACGCAGTATTTT. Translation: CASSQPTAGGVRDTQYF.

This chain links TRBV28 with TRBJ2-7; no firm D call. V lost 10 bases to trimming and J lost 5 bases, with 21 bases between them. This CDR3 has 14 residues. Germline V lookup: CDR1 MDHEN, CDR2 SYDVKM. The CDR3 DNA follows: TGTGCCACTTCCCCCCCCCTTTTTTTGAACGAGCAGTACTTC. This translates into CATSPPLFLNEQYF.

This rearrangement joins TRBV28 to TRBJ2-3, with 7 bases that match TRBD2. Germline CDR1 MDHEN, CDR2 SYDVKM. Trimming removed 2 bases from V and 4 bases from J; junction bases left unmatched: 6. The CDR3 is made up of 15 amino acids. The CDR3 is CASSLGGSGADTQYF. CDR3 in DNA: TGTGCCAGCAGTTTAGGCGGGAGCGGGGCAGATACGCAGTATTTT.

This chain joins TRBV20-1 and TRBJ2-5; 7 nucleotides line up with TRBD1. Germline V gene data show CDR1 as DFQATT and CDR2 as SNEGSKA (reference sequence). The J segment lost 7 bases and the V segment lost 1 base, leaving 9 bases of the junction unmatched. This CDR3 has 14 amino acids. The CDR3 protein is CSARARTGGGTQYF. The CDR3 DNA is TGCAGTGCTAGAGCTCGGACAGGAGGTGGGACCCAGTACTTC.

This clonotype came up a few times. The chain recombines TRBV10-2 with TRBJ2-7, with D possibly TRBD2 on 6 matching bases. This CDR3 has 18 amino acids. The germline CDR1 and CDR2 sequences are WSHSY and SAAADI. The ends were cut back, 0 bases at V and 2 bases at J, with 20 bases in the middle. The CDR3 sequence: CASSESDSGRIRAYEQYF. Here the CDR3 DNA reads TGCGCCAGCAGTGAGTCCGATAGCGGCCGAATTAGAGCCTACGAGCAGTACTTC.

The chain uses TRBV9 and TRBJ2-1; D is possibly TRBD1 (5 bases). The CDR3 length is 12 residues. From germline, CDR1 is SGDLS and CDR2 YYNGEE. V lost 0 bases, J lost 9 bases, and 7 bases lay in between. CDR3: CASSVEGFEQFF. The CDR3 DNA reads TGTGCCAGCAGCGTAGAGGGGTTTGAGCAGTTCTTC.